These T cell receptor beta chains were read from a single sample in a study of chemoradiotherapy in HPV16-positive cancers. Data came from immunoSEQ multiplex PCR; TCRdb stores just in-frame clones and leaves some out. This table holds about 15,000 clones, about 86% found once. This sample comprised blood, obtained from a patient who underwent chemoradiotherapy. These receptors were obtained from a human donor with HPV-associated anogenital cancer. CDR3s include the opening cysteine and the closing phenylalanine or tryptophan. A D gene is named only where the DNA matches it firmly. Clone size appears in some rows only: once, few, many, or a class for an expanded clone.

>-|14|TRBJ2-1|TRBD2|TRBV5-6
CASSRAGVENEQFF
TGTGCCAGCAGCAGGGCGGGAGTGGAAAATGAGCAGTTCTTC
>-|16|TRBJ2-1|TRBD2|TRBV6-5
CASSYFLAGSLNEQFF
TGTGCCAGCAGTTACTTTCTAGCGGGGTCCCTCAATGAGCAGTTCTTC
>-|14|TRBJ2-1|TRBD2|TRBV27
CASRDSGRANEQFF
TGTGCCAGCAGGGATAGCGGGAGGGCCAATGAGCAGTTCTTC
>few|15|TRBJ2-2|-|TRBV10-3
CAISSQGPNTGELFF
TGTGCCATCAGCTCACAGGGCCCGAACACCGGGGAGCTGTTTTTT
>-|14|TRBJ1-6|-|TRBV10-2
CASTQGVGNSPLHF
TGCGCCAGCACCCAGGGTGTGGGAAATTCACCCCTCCACTTT
>-|14|TRBJ1-6|-|TRBV7-9
CASSLRSYNSPLHF
TGTGCCAGCAGCTTAAGGTCCTATAATTCACCCCTCCACTTT
>once|12|TRBJ2-5|-|TRBV5-1
CASSGGQETQYF
TGCGCCAGCAGCGGGGGCCAAGAGACCCAGTACTTC
>-|15|TRBJ2-3|-|TRBV5-6
CASSLLGGFTDTQYF
TGTGCCAGCAGCTTGTTGGGGGGCTTCACAGATACGCAGTATTTT
>-|15|TRBJ2-1|TRBD2|TRBV9
CASSVKRDPRDEQFF
TGTGCCAGCAGCGTAAAGCGGGACCCCAGGGATGAGCAGTTCTTC
>once|14|TRBJ2-7|-|TRBV7-2
CASSSGLGYYEQYF
TGTGCCAGCAGCTCGGGACTGGGCTACTACGAGCAGTACTTC
>-|14|TRBJ1-1|-|TRBV6-1
CASSEVGLNTEAFF
TGTGCCAGCAGTGAAGTGGGCTTGAACACTGAAGCTTTCTTT
>once|13|TRBJ2-1|-|TRBV7-9
CASSRTGLNEQFF
TGTGCCAGCAGCCGAACGGGCCTCAATGAGCAGTTCTTC
>-|12|TRBJ2-7|-|TRBV30
CAWSVSSYEQYF
TGTGCCTGGAGTGTATCCAGCTACGAGCAGTACTTC
>-|13|TRBJ2-7|TRBD2|TRBV28
CASRLAGGYEQYF
TGTGCCAGCAGGTTAGCGGGAGGGTACGAGCAGTACTTC
>-|19|TRBJ2-2|TRBD2|TRBV28
CASSFLGLAGAGNTGELFF
TGTGCCAGCAGTTTTTTGGGGCTAGCGGGAGCCGGGAACACCGGGGAGCTGTTTTTT
>-|13|TRBJ2-7|TRBD2|TRBV6-5
CASSGTSVDEQYF
TGTGCCTCATCGGGGACTAGCGTCGACGAGCAGTACTTC
>-|15|TRBJ2-7|-|TRBV9
CASSLYKDFSYEQYF
TGTGCCAGCAGCCTATATAAGGACTTCTCCTACGAGCAGTACTTC
>-|17|TRBJ2-3|-|TRBV5-6
CASSFSKQGTFLDTQYF
TGTGCCAGCAGCTTCTCAAAACAGGGTACCTTTTTGGATACGCAGTATTTT
>-|12|TRBJ2-7|TRBD1|TRBV10-3
CAIRDRGNEQYF
TGTGCCATCAGGGACAGGGGGAACGAGCAGTACTTC
>few|15|TRBJ1-2|-|TRBV2
CASSEALGLSGGYTF
TGTGCCAGCAGTGAAGCGCTTGGACTTAGTGGTGGCTACACCTTC
>-|16|TRBJ1-2|TRBD1|TRBV18
CASTLLGDRGPYGYTF
TGTGCCAGCACCCTTCTTGGGGACAGGGGCCCTTATGGCTACACCTTC
>-|15|TRBJ1-1|-|TRBV27
CASSSTGNVNTEAFF
TGTGCCAGCAGTTCGACAGGAAACGTGAACACTGAAGCTTTCTTT
>-|12|TRBJ1-2|-|TRBV19
CASSALGYGYTF
TGTGCCAGTAGTGCACTAGGGTATGGCTACACCTTC
>-|13|TRBJ1-2|TRBD1|TRBV27
CASSIQGNYGYTF
TGTGCCAGCAGTATACAGGGGAACTATGGCTACACCTTC
>-|14|TRBJ2-5|-|TRBV30
CAWSVGRKTETQYF
TGTGCCTGGAGTGTGGGCAGAAAAACCGAGACCCAGTACTTC
>-|18|TRBJ2-2|-|TRBV7-3
CASSLPVAIQGDTGELFF
TGTGCCAGCAGCTTACCCGTCGCGATTCAAGGAGACACCGGGGAGCTGTTTTTT
>-|16|TRBJ2-1|TRBD2|TRBV7-2
CASSLGGGRAANEQFF
TGTGCCAGCAGCCTTGGTGGCGGGAGGGCCGCAAATGAGCAGTTCTTC
>-|14|TRBJ2-7|-|TRBV19
CASSSSQSSYEQYF
TGTGCCAGTAGTAGTAGCCAGAGCTCCTACGAGCAGTACTTC
>-|11|TRBJ2-7|-|TRBV2
CASSPAYEQYF
TGTGCCAGCAGCCCGGCCTACGAGCAGTACTTC
>-|15|TRBJ2-2|TRBD1|TRBV18
CASSPDRGNTGELFF
TGTGCCAGCTCCCCGGACAGGGGGAACACCGGGGAGCTGTTTTTT
>-|17|TRBJ2-2|-|TRBV4-1
CASSPQNTGGLTGELFF
TGCGCCAGCAGCCCCCAAAATACCGGGGGGCTCACCGGGGAGCTGTTTTTT
>-|15|TRBJ2-1|TRBD1|TRBV7-2
CASSAWTGAQNEQFF
TGTGCCAGCAGCGCCTGGACAGGGGCCCAAAATGAGCAGTTCTTC
>-|14|TRBJ1-5|-|TRBV10-2
CASRDWQSNQPQHF
TGCGCCAGCAGAGACTGGCAGTCCAATCAGCCCCAGCATTTT
>-|18|TRBJ1-2|-|TRBV25-1
CASSEYFATGKEENGYTF
TGTGCCAGCAGTGAATATTTCGCAACGGGGAAGGAGGAAAATGGCTACACCTTC
>-|14|TRBJ2-7|-|TRBV2
CASSEGHTSYEQYF
TGTGCCAGCAGTGAAGGGCATACCTCCTACGAGCAGTACTTC
>-|17|TRBJ2-6|-|TRBV11-2
CASSLFAQRAGANVLTF
TGTGCCAGCAGCTTATTTGCACAGAGGGCTGGGGCCAACGTCCTGACTTTC
>-|14|TRBJ1-5|-|TRBV7-9
CASSGGGGGQPQHF
TGTGCCAGCAGCGGAGGTGGAGGTGGCCAGCCCCAGCATTTT
>-|12|TRBJ1-2|-|TRBV6-1
CASSLEGYGYTF
TGTGCCAGCAGCCTTGAAGGCTATGGCTACACCTTC
>-|15|TRBJ2-1|-|TRBV5-1
CASSAVASSYNEQFF
TGCGCCAGCAGCGCCGTAGCGTCTTCCTACAATGAGCAGTTCTTC
>-|16|TRBJ1-6|TRBD1|TRBV7-9
CASSLLLGQGNSPLHF
TGTGCCAGCAGCTTATTATTGGGACAGGGGAATTCACCCCTCCACTTT
>-|14|TRBJ1-1|-|TRBV13
CASSPLEGNTEAFF
TGTGCCAGCAGCCCCCTTGAGGGGAACACTGAAGCTTTCTTT
>-|17|TRBJ2-2|TRBD1|TRBV7-6
CASSLGKGATGTGELFF
TGTGCCAGCAGCTTGGGAAAGGGGGCTACCGGCACCGGGGAGCTGTTTTTT
>-|13|TRBJ2-7|-|TRBV27
CASSFGVGREQYF
TGTGCCAGCAGTTTTGGGGTGGGACGCGAGCAGTACTTC
>few|14|TRBJ1-2|-|TRBV13
CASSLAREAYGYTF
TGTGCCAGCAGCTTAGCCAGGGAGGCCTATGGCTACACCTTC
>-|13|TRBJ1-2|-|TRBV6-5
CASSNGINSGYTF
TGTGCCAGCAGCAATGGGATCAACTCTGGCTACACCTTC
>once|16|TRBJ1-4|-|TRBV9
CASSVDIGQGGEKLFF
TGTGCCAGCAGCGTAGATATCGGGCAGGGAGGTGAAAAACTGTTTTTT
>once|13|TRBJ2-1|-|TRBV19
CASSFQLDNEQFF
TGTGCCAGTAGTTTTCAACTAGACAATGAGCAGTTCTTC
>-|15|TRBJ1-5|-|TRBV2
CASSGTARLYEPQHF
TGTGCCAGCAGCGGGACTGCCCGACTATACGAGCCCCAGCATTTT
>-|16|TRBJ1-3|-|TRBV5-1
CASSLTGVWYGNTIYF
TGCGCCAGCAGCTTGACAGGAGTTTGGTATGGAAACACCATATATTTT
>-|14|TRBJ1-2|-|TRBV5-1
CASSNPVANYGYTF
TGCGCCAGCAGCAACCCGGTAGCTAACTATGGCTACACCTTC
>-|12|TRBJ2-3|-|TRBV27
CASRHYTDTQYF
TGTGCCAGCCGGCATTACACAGATACGCAGTATTTT
>once|12|TRBJ2-1|-|TRBV6-6
CASSPGYNEQFF
TGTGCCAGCAGCCCCGGGTACAATGAGCAGTTCTTC
>-|14|TRBJ1-1|-|TRBV5-6
CASSLTGSRSEAFF
TGTGCCAGCAGCTTGACAGGGTCTCGTTCTGAAGCTTTCTTT
>-|14|TRBJ2-1|TRBD1|TRBV10-1
CASRWTGAYNEQFF
TGCGCCAGCAGATGGACAGGGGCATACAATGAGCAGTTCTTC
>-|11|TRBJ2-5|-|TRBV10-1
CASTYQETQYF
TGCGCCAGCACATACCAAGAGACCCAGTACTTC
>-|13|TRBJ1-1|-|TRBV5-6
CASSKQVNTEAFF
TGTGCCAGCAGCAAGCAGGTGAACACTGAAGCTTTCTTT
>-|15|TRBJ1-5|-|TRBV2
CASSPGLSGNQPQHF
TGTGCCAGCAGCCCCGGGCTAAGTGGCAATCAGCCCCAGCATTTT
>-|15|TRBJ2-3|-|TRBV7-3
CASSPRGAHTDTQYF
TGTGCCAGCAGCCCCCGGGGGGCGCACACAGATACGCAGTATTTT
>-|15|TRBJ2-5|TRBD1|TRBV11-3
CASSLGGTGGETQYF
TGTGCCAGCAGCTTAGGTGGGACAGGGGGAGAGACCCAGTACTTC
>-|14|TRBJ1-1|-|TRBV7-2
CASSLYGGTLGAFF
TGTGCCAGCAGCTTATACGGAGGGACCTTGGGTGCTTTCTTT